This record covers a single TCR beta chain. TCRs were sequenced from three patients responding to pembrolizumab. This record belongs to a study of PD-1 blockade in mismatch repair-deficient tumors. Clones were read by immunoSEQ multiplex PCR, and TCRdb kept only the in-frame ones, dropping some. Among about 16,000 clones listed, less than 90% were seen once. The length of the CDR3 is 16 residues. Germline-derived CDR1 and CDR2 are SGHVS and FNYEAQ. J gave up 4 bases and V 5 bases, and 9 bases lay outside the gene matches. The sequences come from PBMCs, collected before pembrolizumab treatment. This chain uses TRBV7-6 with TRBJ2-3; 10 bases fit TRBD2. The sequence came from an adult with mismatch repair-deficient cancer. The CDR3 DNA is TGTGCCAGCAGCCGCGAAGCGGGAGGGTTCCCAGATACGCAGTATTTT. Protein product: CASSREAGGFPDTQYF. The whole variable domain, filled in from reference TRBV7-6 and TRBJ2-3, reads GAGVSQSPRYKVTKRGQDVALRCDPISGHVSLYWYRQALGQGPEFLTYFNYEAQQDKSGLPNDRFSAERPEGSISTLTIQRTEQRDSAMYRCASSREAGGFPDTQYFGPGTRLTVL.